The next 23 T cell receptor beta chains were all read from a single sample in a study of CD8 T cell repertoires and HIV-1 epitope variants. Produced via immunoSEQ multiplex PCR; TCRdb's table is partial and in-frame only. The sample lists a few thousand clones, about 66% occurring once. Antigens of these TCRs are unknown. Sample: cultured CD8+ T cells derived from PBMCs. These receptors were taken from a male donor with HIV.

The sample holds a few counts of this clone. The chain carries TRBV7-2 and TRBJ1-5; D not certain. This CDR3 is built from 14 residues. CDR1 and CDR2 from the germline V gene are SGHTA and FQGNSA. Trimming took off 4 bases at V and 8 bases at J, with 15 bases between the two ends. The chain's CDR3 is CASSSPPDGEPQHF. In DNA form, the CDR3 reads TGTGCCAGCAGCTCGCCACCCGATGGGGAGCCCCAGCATTTT.

This clone showed up just once. The chain links TRBV5-1 to TRBJ2-3; maybe TRBD2 (6 bases). V lost 0 bases and J 2 bases, leaving 10 bases between the germline ends. Germline values: CDR1 SGHRS, CDR2 YFSETQ. CDR3 size: 15 residues. In DNA, the CDR3 is TGCGCCAGCAGCTTGGTGGAGGGCTCCACAGATACGCAGTATTTT. Translation gives CASSLVEGSTDTQYF.

The chain joins TRBV5-1 to TRBJ2-1, with D perhaps TRBD1 (6 bases). CDR1 and CDR2 (germline): SGHRS, YFSETQ. Trimming left V 1 base short and J 8 bases short, with 10 bases between. The CDR3 spans 13 residues. CDR3 amino acids: CASSLTGWYEQFF. CDR3 sequence (DNA): TGCGCCAGCAGCTTGACAGGGTGGTATGAGCAGTTCTTC. The full variable domain, completed using reference TRBV5-1 and TRBJ2-1, is KAGVTQTPRYLIKTRGQQVTLSCSPISGHRSVSWYQQTPGQGLQFLFEYFSETQRNKGNFPGRFSGRQFSNSRSEMNVSTLELGDSALYLCASSLTGWYEQFFGPGTRLTVL.

This clone has only a few counts. The chain is built from TRBV5-2 and TRBJ1-2. TRBV5-2 is designated a pseudogene. The CDR3 runs to 16 residues. CDR3 residues: CASSQDPPDLDYGYTF. The CDR3 DNA sequence: TGCGCCAGCAGCCAAGATCCCCCAGACTTGGACTATGGCTACACCTTC.

This clone appeared a few times. The V gene is TRBV9, the J gene TRBJ2-2, with D perhaps TRBD1 (6 bases). Germline V lookup: CDR1 SGDLS, CDR2 YYNGEE. V shed 4 bases and J shed 5 bases, with 15 bases lying between them. This CDR3 has 15 amino acids. CDR3 nucleotide sequence: TGTGCCAGCAGCCTAACGCCGGACAGAACCGGGGAGCTGTTTTTT. It yields the protein CASSLTPDRTGELFF.

The chain has TRBV7-9 and TRBJ2-1; D not resolved. The germline V gene encodes CDR1 SEHNR and CDR2 FQNEAQ (reference sequence). The CDR3 covers 13 residues. V was trimmed by 3 bases and J by 3 bases, leaving 6 bases between them. CDR3 residues: CASSLDGYNEQFF. CDR3 DNA sequence: TGTGCCAGCAGCTTGGACGGCTACAATGAGCAGTTCTTC.

The chain joins TRBV28 to TRBJ2-7; maybe TRBD2 (6 bases). Germline-derived CDR1 and CDR2 are MDHEN and SYDVKM. This CDR3 is 16 amino acids long. Deletions cut 6 bases from V and 2 bases from J, with 20 bases between. The CDR3 bases are TGTGCCAGCAGCTTAACCTCAGGGACTTTCGCCTACGAGCAGTACTTC. Translated: CASSLTSGTFAYEQYF.

The table lists this clone with a few counts. The J gene is TRBJ1-2, the V gene TRBV6-5; D uncertain. The CDR3 has 11 amino acids. Germline CDR1 and CDR2: MNHEY and SVGAGI. Trimming removed 8 bases from V and 0 bases from J, with 4 bases in between. CDR3 in amino acids: CASAANYGYTF. The DNA of the CDR3 is TGTGCCAGCGCAGCTAACTATGGCTACACCTTC.

The gene calls are TRBV28 and TRBJ2-7; possible D gene TRBD1, 6 bases. V lost 4 bases and J 4 bases, leaving 11 bases between the germline ends. Germline assignment: CDR1 MDHEN and CDR2 SYDVKM. This CDR3 is 13 amino acids long. CDR3 residues: CASSWGQSYEQYF. CDR3 DNA sequence: TGTGCCAGCAGTTGGGGGCAATCATACGAGCAGTACTTC.

The gene calls are TRBV28 and TRBJ1-1; TRBD1 might be the D (6 bases). Germline lookup yields CDR1 MDHEN and CDR2 SYDVKM. V was shortened by 6 bases and J by 4 bases, with 12 bases between the two germline ends. The CDR3 runs 13 residues. CDR3 DNA sequence: TGTGCCAGCAGGACAGGAGAGGTCACTGAAGCTTTCTTT. This codes for CASRTGEVTEAFF.

The rearrangement joins TRBV28 to TRBJ2-4; tentative D call: TRBD1 (5 bases). Between the trimmed V and J ends, which lost 1 base and 5 bases, there was a span of 12 bases. The CDR3 has 15 residues. Germline V CDR1 and CDR2: MDHEN, SYDVKM. CDR3: CASSLSQGFQNIQYF. The CDR3 DNA sequence: TGTGCCAGCAGTTTATCCCAGGGATTTCAAAACATTCAGTACTTC.

The CDR3 sequence: CASSWTGGSYEQYF. The CDR3 DNA sequence: TGTGCCAGCAGTTGGACAGGGGGGTCCTACGAGCAGTACTTC. The J gene is TRBJ2-7, the V gene TRBV27; TRBD1 aligns across 10 bases. V gave up 4 bases and J gave up 1 base; unmatched junction bases: 1. The CDR3 consists of 14 residues. The germline gives CDR1 MNHEY, CDR2 SMNVEV (reference sequence).

Concerning this clone: One end of the junction varies from germline; a read error may be responsible. In the same sample, other DNA sequences code for this CDR3. The chain combines TRBV28 with TRBJ1-5, with 8 bases lining up with TRBD1. CDR3 length: 15 amino acids. Germline V gene data show CDR1 as MDHEN and CDR2 as SYDVKM. The CDR3 protein is CASSLVAGGDQPQHF. As DNA, the CDR3 is TGTGCCAGCAGTTTAGTAGCAGGGGGCGATCAACCCCAGCATTTT.

This clone showed up just a few times. The V call is TRBV28, the J call TRBJ2-1; D not resolved. Germline V gene data show CDR1 as MDHEN and CDR2 as SYDVKM. Trimming shortened V by 2 bases and J by 5 bases, and 7 bases separated the two germline ends. This CDR3 has 13 residues. The CDR3 region is CASSLLYHNEQFF. The CDR3 nucleotides are TGTGCCAGCAGTTTACTATATCACAATGAGCAGTTCTTC.

The V and J genes are TRBV7-8 and TRBJ1-1; D is unresolved. Germline V gene sequence: CDR1 SGHVS, CDR2 FQNEAQ. V was clipped by 3 bases and J by 6 bases, with 5 bases between them. The CDR3 is 11 residues long. CDR3 in amino acids: CASSFGPEAFF. Here the CDR3 DNA reads TGTGCCAGCAGCTTTGGCCCTGAAGCTTTCTTT.

This clone showed up just a few times. This chain joins TRBV27 and TRBJ2-6; D is unresolved. V was clipped by 5 bases and J by 9 bases, with 23 bases between them. CDR3 length: 17 amino acids. The germline CDR1 and CDR2 sequences are MNHEY and SMNVEV (reference sequence). The CDR3 region has the DNA TGTGCCAGCAGTAACATTCTGGCTACAAAGTCGGGCAACGTCCTGACTTTC. Encoded protein: CASSNILATKSGNVLTF.

The table lists this clone with a count of one. The chain links TRBV18 to TRBJ2-3; no definite D call. Germline lookup yields CDR1 KGHSH and CDR2 LQKENI. The ends were cut back, 5 bases at V and 0 bases at J, with 12 bases in the middle. The CDR3 contains 15 residues. The CDR3 coding sequence is TGTGCCAGCTCATTGACACTCCCTAGCACAGATACGCAGTATTTT. It is translated as CASSLTLPSTDTQYF.

V gene TRBV6-5 combines with J gene TRBJ1-6, with D perhaps TRBD1 (5 bases). The CDR3 covers 15 residues. With 6 bases removed from V and 1 base from J, the gap between germline ends came to 10 bases. CDR1 and CDR2 (germline): MNHEY, SVGAGI. CDR3 DNA sequence: TGTGCCAGCAGGGGGGACGGTTCCTATAATTCACCCCTCCACTTT. Protein sequence: CASRGDGSYNSPLHF.

As concerns this clone: One end of the junction does not line up with germline, which may come from a read error. The rearrangement links TRBV5-6 to TRBJ2-5; 9 nucleotides match TRBD2. The CDR3 covers 16 residues. Germline CDR1 SGHDT, CDR2 YYEEEE. CDR3 amino acids: CAGSLSLERGEETQYF. The DNA for the CDR3 is TGTGCCGGCAGCTTGAGTTTAGAGCGGGGGGAAGAGACCCAGTACTTC.

The V and J genes are TRBV12-2 and TRBJ1-6. TRBV12-2 is a known pseudogene. The CDR3 length is 15 residues. The CDR3 is CASRLVASGGPPLHF. The CDR3 bases are TGTGCAAGTCGCTTAGTAGCCTCGGGGGGGCCACCCCTCCACTTT.

This clone came up a few times. The CDR3 sequence: CASSPLSGGGAFNEQFF. The CDR3 bases are TGTGCCAGCAGTCCGCTTAGCGGAGGGGGGGCGTTCAATGAGCAGTTCTTC. The chain uses TRBV2 and TRBJ2-1, with D possibly matching TRBD2 (7 bases). V was cut by 5 bases and J by 6 bases, with 23 bases left in between. The CDR3 extends over 17 amino acids. Germline V gene lookup returns CDR1 SNHLY and CDR2 FYNNEI. Complete variable domain (other parts from reference TRBV2 and TRBJ2-1): EPEVTQTPSHQVTQMGQEVILRCVPISNHLYFYWYRQILGQKVEFLVSFYNNEISEKSEIFDDQFSVERPDGSNFTLKIRSTKLEDSAMYFCASSPLSGGGAFNEQFFGPGTRLTVL.

This rearrangement joins TRBV28 to TRBJ1-1, with 10 bases lining up with TRBD1. This CDR3 spans 17 amino acids. V trimming: 5 bases; J trimming: 4 bases; junction bases outside the gene matches: 13. Germline V gene sequence: CDR1 MDHEN, CDR2 SYDVKM. The CDR3 sequence: CASSPIGTGVISTEAFF. Here the CDR3 DNA reads TGTGCCAGCAGTCCCATTGGGACAGGGGTGATTTCCACTGAAGCTTTCTTT.

This chain connects TRBV28 to TRBJ1-5; D is ambiguous. Germline values: CDR1 MDHEN, CDR2 SYDVKM. Between the trimmed V and J ends, which lost 3 bases and 0 bases, there was a span of 9 bases. CDR3 length equals 15 residues. The CDR3 here is CASSLGRNSNQPQHF. The CDR3, as DNA: TGTGCCAGCAGTTTGGGCAGAAATAGCAATCAGCCCCAGCATTTT.